The 22 T cell receptor beta chains listed next were all sequenced from one sample in a study of blood T cell repertoires in COVID-19. Sequenced by immunoSEQ multiplex PCR; TCRdb stores in-frame clones only, minus some. The data hold around 150,000 clones, with around 73% observed a single time. Sequenced: peripheral blood. Source of these receptors: a man aged 55 to 70 who had recovered from COVID-19.

The gene calls are TRBV6-5 and TRBJ1-5; no clear D. V gave up 2 bases and J gave up 0 bases, with 11 bases separating them. Germline V gene data show CDR1 as MNHEY and CDR2 as SVGAGI. This CDR3 comprises 16 residues. The CDR3 loop reads CASSYGQTYSNQPQHF. In DNA, the CDR3 is TGTGCCAGCAGTTACGGGCAAACGTATAGCAATCAGCCCCAGCATTTT.

The chain combines TRBV1 with TRBJ1-2; TRBD1, the table's D call, was not compared with the DNA. TRBV1 is a documented pseudogene. The CDR3 runs to 14 residues. The DNA of the CDR3 is TGCACCAGCAGCCACAAGGACAGGTCCTATGGCTACACCTTC. Protein sequence: CTSSHKDRSYGYTF.

The rearrangement links TRBV4-1 to TRBJ2-5, with TRBD1 as a possible D gene (5 bases). The length of the CDR3 is 15 residues. V was trimmed by 3 bases and J by 2 bases, leaving 13 bases between them. Germline V gene sequence: CDR1 MGHRA, CDR2 YSYEKL. The CDR3 loop reads CASSQGQGSQETQYF. CDR3 sequence (DNA): TGCGCCAGCAGCCAGGGGCAGGGCAGTCAAGAGACCCAGTACTTC.

This rearrangement joins TRBV6-6 to TRBJ2-5, with 11 bases aligning to TRBD2. The germline V gene encodes CDR1 MNHNY and CDR2 SVGAGI (reference sequence). The CDR3 covers 15 residues. Unmatched junction bases numbered 7, after V lost 4 bases and J lost 6 bases. The CDR3 nucleotides read TGTGCCAGCAGTTTTACTAGCGGGGGAGGAAAGACCCAGTACTTC. This encodes CASSFTSGGGKTQYF.

The V gene is TRBV18, the J gene TRBJ2-7, with D possibly matching TRBD2 (7 bases). V gave up 0 bases and J gave up 5 bases, with 14 bases separating them. The CDR3 runs 15 residues. The germline V gene has CDR1 KGHSH and CDR2 LQKENI. CDR3 residues: CASSPPGGALDEQYF. CDR3 DNA sequence: TGTGCCAGCTCACCACCGGGGGGGGCACTCGACGAGCAGTACTTC.

The chain couples TRBV21-1 to TRBJ2-2; the table's D call, TRBD1, was not checked against the DNA. TRBV21-1 is noted as a pseudogene. The CDR3 extends over 15 amino acids. The CDR3 reads CASRRDRGQTGELFF. The CDR3 coding sequence is TGTGCCAGCCGTCGGGACAGGGGGCAGACCGGGGAGCTGTTTTTT.

In the case of this clone: At the DNA level, this CDR3 is encoded by other sequences in the same sample as well. This chain links TRBV3-1 (or the pseudogene TRBV3-2) with TRBJ1-6; a weak D match, TRBD1 (5 bases). The germline V and J ends were trimmed by 3 bases and 10 bases, with 13 bases remaining between them. The length of the CDR3 is 14 residues. CDR1 is LGHDT, CDR2 YNNKEL, per germline (reference sequence). CDR3: CASSHGRGNSPLHF. The CDR3 nucleotides are TGTGCCAGCAGCCACGGGAGGGGTAACTCACCCCTCCACTTT.

This chain links TRBV27 with TRBJ1-2; 7 bases are a match to TRBD1. CDR1 is MNHEY, CDR2 SMNVEV, per germline (reference sequence). The CDR3 spans 12 residues. The ends lost 8 bases at V and 8 bases at J; junction bases unmatched: 8. DNA of the CDR3: TGTGCCAGCGCACAACAGGGGCTCGGCTACACCTTC. Translated: CASAQQGLGYTF.

The CDR3 bases are TGTGCCAGCAGCTTACCGGCGGAGCAGCTACCCACAGATACGCAGTATTTT. Translated, it gives CASSLPAEQLPTDTQYF. This chain uses TRBV7-8 with TRBJ2-3; D is undetermined. The germline V gene has CDR1 SGHVS and CDR2 FQNEAQ. The CDR3 runs 17 residues. V dropped 2 bases and J dropped 2 bases, with 17 bases sitting between them.

This chain links TRBV4-3 with TRBJ1-6, with D possibly matching TRBD1 (6 bases). Trimming took 0 bases from V and 0 from J, leaving 9 bases between them. This CDR3 is 17 amino acids long. The V gene's germline CDR1 is LGHNA and CDR2 YSLEER. The CDR3 region has the DNA TGCGCCAGCAGCCAAGAAGGACAGCCCTCCTATAATTCACCCCTCCACTTT. Its protein product is CASSQEGQPSYNSPLHF.

J is TRBJ2-7 and V is TRBV27, with 12 bases lining up with TRBD2. Germline lookup yields CDR1 MNHEY and CDR2 SMNVEV (reference sequence). CDR3 size: 15 residues. The V segment lost 5 bases and the J segment 2 bases; nucleotides outside the gene matches: 4. CDR3 sequence: CASSPLAGGPYEQYF. The CDR3 nucleotides are TGTGCCAGCAGTCCACTAGCGGGGGGCCCCTACGAGCAGTACTTC.

This clone appeared a few times. The chain recombines TRBV3-1 (or the pseudogene TRBV3-2) with TRBJ1-4, with unresolved D. Germline V gene data show CDR1 as LGHDT and CDR2 as YNNKEL (reference sequence). CDR3 length equals 15 residues. V gave up 5 bases and J gave up 0 bases, with 10 bases separating them. CDR3 region: CASSYADSTNEKLFF. Written as DNA, the CDR3 is TGTGCCAGCAGCTACGCGGACTCAACTAATGAAAAACTGTTTTTT.

The rearrangement links TRBV11-3 to TRBJ2-2; 8 bases line up with TRBD1. Trimming at V came to 4 bases and at J to 1 base, leaving 8 bases not matched to a gene. Germline loops: CDR1 SGHNT, CDR2 YENEEA. CDR3 length: 17 residues. Written as DNA, the CDR3 is TGTGCCAGCAGCTCTGGCTGGACAGGGCTGAACACCGGGGAGCTGTTTTTT. This gives the protein CASSSGWTGLNTGELFF.

This clone was seen more than once but under ten times. The rearrangement joins TRBV4-1 to TRBJ1-2; D is uncertain. V was shortened by 0 bases and J by 4 bases, with 6 bases between the two germline ends. The germline V gene has CDR1 MGHRA and CDR2 YSYEKL. The CDR3 runs to 13 residues. Here the CDR3 reads CASSQELGYGYTF. The CDR3, as DNA: TGCGCCAGCAGCCAAGAACTCGGCTATGGCTACACCTTC.

This clone is a singleton in its sample. V and J are TRBV6-1 and TRBJ2-4, with 7 bases that match TRBD1. This CDR3 is 17 amino acids long. V gave up 4 bases and J gave up 0 bases; unmatched junction bases: 9. CDR1 and CDR2 (germline): MNHNS, SASEGT. This CDR3 is CASSVAGQALAKNIQYF. CDR3 DNA: TGTGCCAGCAGTGTAGCTGGACAGGCGTTAGCCAAAAACATTCAGTACTTC.

This clone appeared a few times. V is TRBV19 and J is TRBJ1-1; TRBD1 agrees at 8 bases. Germline V CDR1 and CDR2: LNHDA, SQIVND (reference sequence). Trimming removed 5 bases from V and 6 bases from J; junction bases left unmatched: 11. The CDR3 runs to 15 residues. CDR3 sequence: CASSSDRGSVSEAFF. The CDR3, as DNA: TGTGCCAGTAGTTCAGACAGGGGTAGTGTATCTGAAGCTTTCTTT. Complete variable domain (other parts from reference TRBV19 and TRBJ1-1): DGGITQSPKYLFRKEGQNVTLSCEQNLNHDAMYWYRQDPGQGLRLIYYSQIVNDFQKGDIAEGYSVSREKKESFPLTVTSAQKNPTAFYLCASSSDRGSVSEAFFGQGTRLTVV.

The V gene is TRBV28, the J gene TRBJ1-3; TRBD1 aligns across 8 bases. V dropped 4 bases and J dropped 4; count of bases not matched to a gene: 3. The germline CDR1 and CDR2 sequences are MDHEN and SYDVKM. This CDR3 comprises 14 residues. The chain's CDR3 is CASSYRDRGNTIYF. The CDR3 DNA follows: TGTGCCAGCAGTTACCGGGACAGGGGAAACACCATATATTTT. Looking up the rest from reference TRBV28 and TRBJ1-3 gives the full variable domain: DVKVTQSSRYLVKRTGEKVFLECVQDMDHENMFWYRQDPGLGLRLIYFSYDVKMKEKGDIPEGYSVSREKKERFSLILESASTNQTSMYLCASSYRDRGNTIYFGEGSWLTVV.

This sequence joins TRBV4-3 and TRBJ2-3, with TRBD2 matching over 9 bases. The length of the CDR3 is 15 residues. The junction had 2 bases not matched to a gene; V was cut back by 4 bases and J by 0 bases. Looked up from germline, CDR1 is LGHNA and CDR2 is YSLEER. The CDR3 region is CASSRLAASTDTQYF. CDR3 DNA: TGCGCCAGCAGCCGACTAGCGGCTAGCACAGATACGCAGTATTTT.

The chain uses TRBV10-2 and TRBJ1-5; D gene unclear. In germline, CDR1 is WSHSY, CDR2 SAAADI. V gave up 4 bases and J gave up 2 bases, with 9 bases separating them. The CDR3 loop spans 14 amino acids. The CDR3 sequence: CASSVNPGNQPQHF. The CDR3 bases are TGCGCCAGCAGTGTAAACCCGGGCAATCAGCCCCAGCATTTT.

The V call is TRBV5-1, the J call TRBJ1-1, with D possibly matching TRBD1 (5 bases). V lost 0 bases and J 6 bases, leaving 9 bases between the germline ends. Germline V gene data show CDR1 as SGHRS and CDR2 as YFSETQ. CDR3 size: 13 residues. CDR3 residues: CASSLAGISEAFF. As DNA, the CDR3 is TGCGCCAGCAGCTTGGCAGGGATCTCTGAAGCTTTCTTT. The whole variable domain, filled in from reference TRBV5-1 and TRBJ1-1, reads KAGVTQTPRYLIKTRGQQVTLSCSPISGHRSVSWYQQTPGQGLQFLFEYFSETQRNKGNFPGRFSGRQFSNSRSEMNVSTLELGDSALYLCASSLAGISEAFFGQGTRLTVV.

This clone was seen a few times. This chain uses TRBV3-1 (or the pseudogene TRBV3-2) with TRBJ1-4; maybe TRBD1 (6 bases). The V gene lost 0 bases and the J gene lost 6 bases, with 17 bases spanning the gap. Per the germline V gene, CDR1 is LGHDT and CDR2 is YNNKEL (reference sequence). This CDR3 comprises 17 residues. CDR3 amino acids: CASSQDRPGVRDEKLFF. In DNA, the CDR3 is TGTGCCAGCAGCCAAGACCGACCAGGGGTGAGGGATGAAAAACTGTTTTTT.

The genes are TRBV30 and TRBJ1-2; TRBD1 agrees at 7 bases. Per germline, CDR1 GTSNPN and CDR2 SVGIG (reference sequence). CDR3 length equals 14 residues. The J segment lost 5 bases and the V segment lost 1 base, leaving 7 bases of the junction unmatched. CDR3 nucleotides: TGTGCCTGGAGTGCAAAGGGACAGTCTTATGGCTACACCTTC. This sequence encodes CAWSAKGQSYGYTF.